The table lists the clone carrying this TCR beta chain with a few counts. The antigen is not known. Amplification targeted TCR beta CDR3 regions from RNA transcripts. The HTBI primer set served for first-round RT-PCR of the TCR CDR3. TCRdb reprocessed the multiplex PCR reads with MiXCR, giving one entry per CDR3 protein. The sample has hundreds of thousands of distinct CDR3 sequences; just under 45% are singletons. CDR3 length: 17 amino acids. V lost 5 bases to trimming and J lost 0 bases, with 18 bases between them. Germline values: CDR1 SGDLS, CDR2 YYNGEE. These data come from a study of T cells in Graves' hyperthyroidism and ophthalmopathy. Findings and limits, study-wide: Progression to ophthalmopathy was predicted a median of roughly 6.5 months early.

Exclusion of patients followed from uncontrolled infection, other autoimmune disease, pregnancy or lactation. Each diagnosis was grounded in clinical symptoms, serum thyroxine and TRAb, thyroid ultrasound, and orbital computed tomography. This chain joins TRBV9 and TRBJ1-3; D is ambiguous. Source material: peripheral blood or thyroid tissue (not recorded which). This TCR derives from an adult man with Graves' disease, either hyperthyroidism or ophthalmopathy (not recorded which). The CDR3 reads CASSEALRVASGNTIYF. The CDR3, as DNA: TGTGCCAGCAGTGAAGCGTTGAGGGTCGCCTCTGGAAACACCATATATTTT. Variable domain in full (rest from reference TRBV9 and TRBJ1-3): DSGVTQTPKHLITATGQRVTLRCSPRSGDLSVYWYQQSLDQGLQFLIQYYNGEERAKGNILERFSAQQFPDLHSELNLSSLELGDSALYFCASSEALRVASGNTIYFGEGSWLTVV.